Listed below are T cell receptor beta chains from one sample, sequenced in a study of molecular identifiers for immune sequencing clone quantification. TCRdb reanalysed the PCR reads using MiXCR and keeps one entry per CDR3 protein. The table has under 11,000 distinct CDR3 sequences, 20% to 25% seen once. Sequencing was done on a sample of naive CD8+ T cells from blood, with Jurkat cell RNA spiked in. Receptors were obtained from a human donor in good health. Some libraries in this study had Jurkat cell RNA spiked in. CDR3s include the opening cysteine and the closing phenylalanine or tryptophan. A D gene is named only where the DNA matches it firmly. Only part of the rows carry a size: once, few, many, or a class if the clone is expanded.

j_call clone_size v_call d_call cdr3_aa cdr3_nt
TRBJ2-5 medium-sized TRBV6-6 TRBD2 CASSYSIAGEQETQYF TGTGCCAGCAGTTACTCTATAGCGGGAGAGCAAGAGACCCAGTACTTC
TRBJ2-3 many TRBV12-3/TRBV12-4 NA CASSTLGVLGTDTQYF TGTGCCAGCAGTACTTTGGGGGTTTTAGGCACAGATACGCAGTATTTT
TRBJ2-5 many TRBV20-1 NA CSGDSQETQYF TGCAGTGGAGACTCTCAAGAGACCCAGTACTTC
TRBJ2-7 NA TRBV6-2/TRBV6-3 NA CASMLRTYTYEQYF TGTGCCAGCATGTTAAGGACATATACCTACGAGCAGTACTTC
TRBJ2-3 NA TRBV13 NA CASSSRVGRGTATQYF TGTGCCAGCAGCTCTCGGGTTGGGCGGGGAACAGCTACGCAGTATTTT
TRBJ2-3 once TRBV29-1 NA CSVDQRTPGTVPRTDTQYF TGCAGCGTTGATCAGAGAACGCCTGGCACGGTCCCCCGCACAGATACGCAGTATTTT
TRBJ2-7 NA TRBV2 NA CAGSGRVDYEQYF TGTGCCGGATCGGGCAGGGTTGACTACGAGCAGTACTTC
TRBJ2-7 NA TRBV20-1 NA CSARDRGRVPTYEQYF TGCAGTGCTAGAGATCGGGGCAGGGTGCCAACCTACGAGCAGTACTTC
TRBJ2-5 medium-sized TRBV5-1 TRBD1 CASSARDRVETQYF TGCGCCAGCAGCGCCCGGGACAGGGTTGAGACCCAGTACTTC
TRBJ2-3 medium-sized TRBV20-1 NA CSATTRRGPYTSQYF TGCAGTGCTACTACCAGGCGGGGGCCGTATACATCGCAGTATTTT
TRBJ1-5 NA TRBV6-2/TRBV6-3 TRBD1 CASTATGGVQPQHF TGTGCCAGCACCGCGACAGGGGGCGTCCAGCCCCAGCATTTT
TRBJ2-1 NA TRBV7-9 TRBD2 CASSLELAGNPVYNEQFF TGTGCCAGCAGCTTAGAACTAGCGGGAAACCCCGTCTACAATGAGCAGTTCTTC
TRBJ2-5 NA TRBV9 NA CASSVEGGGPNETQYF TGTGCCAGCAGCGTAGAGGGCGGTGGGCCCAATGAGACCCAGTACTTC
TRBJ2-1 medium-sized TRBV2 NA CASSPSWATHDEQFF TGTGCCAGCTCCCCCAGCTGGGCGACGCACGATGAGCAGTTCTTC
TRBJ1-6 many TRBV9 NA CASSVAADEKGSSYNSPLHF TGTGCCAGCAGCGTAGCCGCTGACGAGAAGGGTAGCTCCTATAATTCACCCCTCCACTTT
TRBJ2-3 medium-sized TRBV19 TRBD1 CASMRTGADTQYF TGTGCCAGTATGAGGACAGGGGCAGATACGCAGTATTTT
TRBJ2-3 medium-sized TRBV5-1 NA CASSLAGFSTDTQYF TGCGCCAGCAGCTTGGCAGGATTCAGCACAGATACGCAGTATTTT
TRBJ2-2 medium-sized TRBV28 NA CASSSGSANTGELFF TGTGCCAGCAGTTCAGGGTCGGCGAACACCGGGGAGCTGTTTTTT
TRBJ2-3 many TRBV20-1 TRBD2 CSARVRGGNTDTQYF TGCAGTGCTAGAGTACGGGGGGGGAACACAGATACGCAGTATTTT
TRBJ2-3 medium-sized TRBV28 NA CASSWPGQSTDTQYF TGTGCCAGCAGCTGGCCGGGGCAGAGCACAGATACGCAGTATTTT
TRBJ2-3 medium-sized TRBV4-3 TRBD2 CASSQDSSSGGSTDTQYF TGCGCCAGCAGCCAAGATTCGAGTAGCGGGGGTAGCACAGATACGCAGTATTTT
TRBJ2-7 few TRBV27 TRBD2 CASSFRGLEYEQYF TGTGCCAGCAGTTTCCGGGGACTAGAGTACGAGCAGTACTTC
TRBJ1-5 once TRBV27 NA CASSLGGGDYQPRHF TGTGCCAGCAGTTTAGGGGGGGGCGATTATCAGCCCCGGCATTTT
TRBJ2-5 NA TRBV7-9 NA CASSPSGTGSGRTMETQYF TGTGCCAGCAGTCCGTCCGGGACAGGGAGCGGGAGGACTATGGAGACCCAGTACTTC
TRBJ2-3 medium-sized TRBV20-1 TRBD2 CSARDVREGADTQYF TGCAGTGCTAGAGATGTGCGGGAGGGCGCAGATACGCAGTATTTT
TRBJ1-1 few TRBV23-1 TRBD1 CASSQDRGGGTEAFF TGCGCCAGCAGTCAAGACAGGGGCGGCGGCACTGAAGCTTTCTTT
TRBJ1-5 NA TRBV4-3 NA CASSLSYYSNQPQHF TGCGCCAGCAGCCTTAGCTATTATAGCAATCAGCCCCAGCATTTT
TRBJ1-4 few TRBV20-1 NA CSARGEKLFF TGCAGTGCTAGAGGTGAAAAACTGTTTTTT
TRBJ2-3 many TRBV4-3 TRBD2 CASSQDFLAGGWDTQYF TGCGCCAGCAGCCAAGATTTTCTAGCGGGGGGATGGGATACGCAGTATTTT
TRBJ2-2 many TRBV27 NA CASSSTSLGELFF TGTGCCAGCAGTTCGACAAGTCTGGGGGAGCTGTTTTTT
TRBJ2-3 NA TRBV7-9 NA CASSRDSKIDTQYF TGTGCCAGCAGCCGTGACAGCAAAATAGATACGCAGTATTTT
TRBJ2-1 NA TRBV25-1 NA CASSIQGLPYNEQFF TGTGCCAGCAGTATACAGGGTCTTCCTTACAATGAGCAGTTCTTC
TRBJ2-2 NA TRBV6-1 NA CASSAHRDIEGSGELFF TGTGCCAGCAGTGCCCATCGGGACATTGAGGGTTCCGGGGAGCTGTTTTTT
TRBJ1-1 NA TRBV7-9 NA CASSVDSQYTEAFF TGTGCCAGCAGCGTAGATTCACAGTACACTGAAGCGTTCTTT
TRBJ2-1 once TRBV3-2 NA CASSPGRGAGKLSSSYNEQFF TGTGCCAGCAGCCCAGGGAGAGGAGCGGGGAAATTAAGCAGCTCCTACAATGAGCAGTTCTTC
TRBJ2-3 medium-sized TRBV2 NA CASSELGTGSDTQYF TGTGCCAGCAGTGAATTGGGAACGGGGTCCGATACGCAGTATTTT
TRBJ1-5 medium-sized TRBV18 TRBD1 CARQTGSNQPQHF TGTGCCAGACAGACAGGGAGCAATCAGCCCCAGCATTTT
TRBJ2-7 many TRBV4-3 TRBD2 CASSQERGTSGIYEQYF TGCGCCAGCAGCCAAGAACGGGGTACTAGCGGGATCTACGAGCAGTACTTC
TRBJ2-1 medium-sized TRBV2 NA CARRGGLYQFF TGTGCCAGGAGGGGCGGATTGTATCAGTTCTTC
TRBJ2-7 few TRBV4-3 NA CASSSDRTNSYEQYF TGCGCCAGCAGCTCCGACAGGACAAACTCCTACGAGCAGTACTTC
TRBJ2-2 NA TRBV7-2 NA CASSLDSVQFYTGELFF TGTGCCAGCAGCTTAGACTCGGTTCAGTTTTACACCGGGGAGCTGTTTTTT
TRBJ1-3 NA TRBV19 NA CASTAGREGNTIYF TGTGCCAGTACCGCGGGAAGGGAAGGAAACACCATATATTTT